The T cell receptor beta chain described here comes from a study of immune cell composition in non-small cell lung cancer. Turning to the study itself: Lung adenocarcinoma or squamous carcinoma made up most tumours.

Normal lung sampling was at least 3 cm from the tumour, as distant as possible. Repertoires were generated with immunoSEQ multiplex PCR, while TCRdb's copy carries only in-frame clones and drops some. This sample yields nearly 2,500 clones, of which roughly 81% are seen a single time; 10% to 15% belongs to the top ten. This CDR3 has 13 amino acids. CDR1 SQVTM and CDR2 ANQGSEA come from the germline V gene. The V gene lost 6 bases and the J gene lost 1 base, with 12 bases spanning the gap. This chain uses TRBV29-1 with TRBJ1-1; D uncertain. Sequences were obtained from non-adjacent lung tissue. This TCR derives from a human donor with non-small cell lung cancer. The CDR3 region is CSVYLTPNTEAFF. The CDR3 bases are TGCAGCGTCTATTTGACACCGAACACTGAAGCTTTCTTT.